These 14 T cell receptor beta chains originate from one sample sequenced in a study of cytomegalovirus exposure and HLA in healthy donors. Primers for the PCR totalled 60 Vbeta and 13 Jbeta. The assay was immunoSEQ multiplex PCR, and TCRdb's table has in-frame clones only and misses some. The data show about 190,000 clones, with 70% to 75% seen just once and more than 4.5% held by the top ten. Sequencing input: PBMCs. The origin of the receptors is a man aged 25-45 years in good health and CMV-seropositive.

This chain links TRBV7-9 with TRBJ2-1; 8 nucleotides match TRBD2. V trimming: 5 bases; J trimming: 4 bases; junction bases outside the gene matches: 1. The germline V gene encodes CDR1 SEHNR and CDR2 FQNEAQ (reference sequence). There are 13 residues in the CDR3. CDR3 loop: CASSRGGYNEQFF. The CDR3, as DNA: TGTGCCAGCAGCCGGGGGGGATACAATGAGCAGTTCTTC.

This clone was seen just once. The chain uses TRBV13 and TRBJ2-5; D perhaps matches TRBD2 (5 bases). Per germline, CDR1 PRHDT and CDR2 FYEKMQ (reference sequence). V was pared by 1 base and J by 1 base, with 7 bases between. The CDR3 has 14 residues. This CDR3 reads CASSLASPQETQYF. The CDR3 bases are TGTGCCAGCAGCTTAGCTAGCCCCCAAGAGACCCAGTACTTC.

This sequence joins TRBV9 and TRBJ2-3; the D is unclear. The CDR3 sequence is 14 residues long. Germline V gene data show CDR1 as SGDLS and CDR2 as YYNGEE. V dropped 4 bases and J dropped 2 bases, with 11 bases sitting between them. The DNA for the CDR3 is TGTGCCAGCAGCCTCGAGGCCCCCACAGATACGCAGTATTTT. The encoded protein is CASSLEAPTDTQYF.

The CDR3 DNA is TGTGCCAGTAGGCGTTCTAGCGGGCTAGAGACCCAGTACTTC. Its translation: CASRRSSGLETQYF. The chain recombines TRBV27 with TRBJ2-5; 8 bases are a match to TRBD2. With 9 bases clipped from V and 4 bases from J, the junction kept 10 bases outside the gene matches. This CDR3 spans 14 amino acids. Per the germline V gene, CDR1 is MNHEY and CDR2 is SMNVEV (reference sequence).

The rearrangement joins TRBV21-1 to TRBJ2-6; the table's TRBD1 call for D was not verified on the DNA. TRBV21-1 is assigned pseudogene status. The CDR3 has 16 residues. In DNA form, the CDR3 reads TGTGCCAGCAGCATACGACAAACCTCTGGGGCCAACGTCCTGACTTTC. This encodes CASSIRQTSGANVLTF.

The CDR3 bases are TGTGCCAGCAGTGAAGGTTTTAGCGGGGGCCGGAGTGGGACCCAGTACTTC. Its translation: CASSEGFSGGRSGTQYF. V and J are TRBV2 and TRBJ2-5, with 9 nucleotides matching TRBD2. The germline gives CDR1 SNHLY, CDR2 FYNNEI. The CDR3 length is 17 residues. The J segment lost 7 bases and the V segment lost 1 base, leaving 13 bases of the junction unmatched.

This chain connects TRBV30 to TRBJ1-2; no clear D. Germline CDR1 reads GTSNPN; CDR2 reads SVGIG (reference sequence). V was cut by 1 base and J by 1 base, with 10 bases left in between. The CDR3 spans 14 residues. The CDR3 reads CAWSGDTYNYGYTF. CDR3 nucleotides: TGTGCCTGGAGTGGCGACACCTATAACTATGGCTACACCTTC.

The CDR3 DNA reads TGCGCCAGCAGCGGACGGGGACAGGGTTATGGCTACACCTTC. Protein sequence: CASSGRGQGYGYTF. The chain is built from TRBV10-2 and TRBJ1-2; 9 nucleotides match TRBD1. Unmatched junction bases numbered 7, after V lost 6 bases and J lost 5 bases. CDR1 and CDR2 from the germline V gene are WSHSY and SAAADI. There are 14 residues in the CDR3.

About this clone: Different DNA sequences within this sample yield the same CDR3. The chain uses TRBV5-1 and TRBJ2-7; 10 nucleotides agree with TRBD1. Germline loops: CDR1 SGHRS, CDR2 YFSETQ. Trimming took 3 bases from V and 2 from J; bases not matched to a gene: 2. The CDR3 consists of 14 residues. The chain's CDR3 is CASSSGTGAYEQYF. DNA for the CDR3: TGCGCCAGCAGCTCCGGGACAGGGGCCTACGAGCAGTACTTC.

The V call is TRBV7-2, the J call TRBJ1-2, with D hard to call. Deletions cut 0 bases from V and 4 bases from J, with 9 bases between. The germline gives CDR1 SGHTA, CDR2 FQGNSA. The CDR3 has 14 residues. The CDR3 DNA reads as TGTGCCAGCAGCTTAGCAGTCGGCGGCTATGGCTACACCTTC. Its translation is CASSLAVGGYGYTF.

The CDR3 spells CASSLLSSIDEQYF. For the CDR3, the DNA is TGTGCCAGCAGCTTGTTGTCTAGCATCGACGAGCAGTACTTC. The chain is built from TRBV5-4 and TRBJ2-7; D possibly corresponds to TRBD2 (5 bases). This CDR3 has 14 residues. Trimming took off 1 base at V and 5 bases at J, with 13 bases between the two ends. Germline CDR1 is SGHNT and CDR2 is YYREEE (reference sequence).

The chain joins TRBV4-3 to TRBJ2-1; tentatively, D is TRBD1 (5 bases). V was clipped by 0 bases and J by 2 bases, with 14 bases between them. This CDR3 is 17 amino acids long. Germline V gene lookup returns CDR1 LGHNA and CDR2 YSLEER. This CDR3 is CASSQDTTGRPYNEQFF. In DNA form, the CDR3 reads TGCGCCAGCAGCCAAGATACAACAGGTCGACCCTACAATGAGCAGTTCTTC.

V usage is TRBV5-1 and J usage is TRBJ1-4; D not certain. The CDR3 is 16 residues long. V lost 2 bases, J lost 3 bases, and 14 bases lay in between. Germline CDR1 reads SGHRS; CDR2 reads YFSETQ. The CDR3 DNA reads TGCGCCAGCAGCTTTGGTGGTAACTCGCCTAATGAAAAACTGTTTTTT. Its translation: CASSFGGNSPNEKLFF.

The chain is built from TRBV10-3 and TRBJ2-1; 11 nucleotides line up with TRBD2. V gave up 4 bases and J gave up 3 bases; unmatched junction bases: 14. CDR1 is ENHRY, CDR2 SYGVKD, per germline. The CDR3 extends over 19 amino acids. The CDR3, as DNA: TGTGCCATCAGTGCGCTGGTGGCTAGCGGGGGGAGGTTCTACAATGAGCAGTTCTTC. This codes for CAISALVASGGRFYNEQFF.